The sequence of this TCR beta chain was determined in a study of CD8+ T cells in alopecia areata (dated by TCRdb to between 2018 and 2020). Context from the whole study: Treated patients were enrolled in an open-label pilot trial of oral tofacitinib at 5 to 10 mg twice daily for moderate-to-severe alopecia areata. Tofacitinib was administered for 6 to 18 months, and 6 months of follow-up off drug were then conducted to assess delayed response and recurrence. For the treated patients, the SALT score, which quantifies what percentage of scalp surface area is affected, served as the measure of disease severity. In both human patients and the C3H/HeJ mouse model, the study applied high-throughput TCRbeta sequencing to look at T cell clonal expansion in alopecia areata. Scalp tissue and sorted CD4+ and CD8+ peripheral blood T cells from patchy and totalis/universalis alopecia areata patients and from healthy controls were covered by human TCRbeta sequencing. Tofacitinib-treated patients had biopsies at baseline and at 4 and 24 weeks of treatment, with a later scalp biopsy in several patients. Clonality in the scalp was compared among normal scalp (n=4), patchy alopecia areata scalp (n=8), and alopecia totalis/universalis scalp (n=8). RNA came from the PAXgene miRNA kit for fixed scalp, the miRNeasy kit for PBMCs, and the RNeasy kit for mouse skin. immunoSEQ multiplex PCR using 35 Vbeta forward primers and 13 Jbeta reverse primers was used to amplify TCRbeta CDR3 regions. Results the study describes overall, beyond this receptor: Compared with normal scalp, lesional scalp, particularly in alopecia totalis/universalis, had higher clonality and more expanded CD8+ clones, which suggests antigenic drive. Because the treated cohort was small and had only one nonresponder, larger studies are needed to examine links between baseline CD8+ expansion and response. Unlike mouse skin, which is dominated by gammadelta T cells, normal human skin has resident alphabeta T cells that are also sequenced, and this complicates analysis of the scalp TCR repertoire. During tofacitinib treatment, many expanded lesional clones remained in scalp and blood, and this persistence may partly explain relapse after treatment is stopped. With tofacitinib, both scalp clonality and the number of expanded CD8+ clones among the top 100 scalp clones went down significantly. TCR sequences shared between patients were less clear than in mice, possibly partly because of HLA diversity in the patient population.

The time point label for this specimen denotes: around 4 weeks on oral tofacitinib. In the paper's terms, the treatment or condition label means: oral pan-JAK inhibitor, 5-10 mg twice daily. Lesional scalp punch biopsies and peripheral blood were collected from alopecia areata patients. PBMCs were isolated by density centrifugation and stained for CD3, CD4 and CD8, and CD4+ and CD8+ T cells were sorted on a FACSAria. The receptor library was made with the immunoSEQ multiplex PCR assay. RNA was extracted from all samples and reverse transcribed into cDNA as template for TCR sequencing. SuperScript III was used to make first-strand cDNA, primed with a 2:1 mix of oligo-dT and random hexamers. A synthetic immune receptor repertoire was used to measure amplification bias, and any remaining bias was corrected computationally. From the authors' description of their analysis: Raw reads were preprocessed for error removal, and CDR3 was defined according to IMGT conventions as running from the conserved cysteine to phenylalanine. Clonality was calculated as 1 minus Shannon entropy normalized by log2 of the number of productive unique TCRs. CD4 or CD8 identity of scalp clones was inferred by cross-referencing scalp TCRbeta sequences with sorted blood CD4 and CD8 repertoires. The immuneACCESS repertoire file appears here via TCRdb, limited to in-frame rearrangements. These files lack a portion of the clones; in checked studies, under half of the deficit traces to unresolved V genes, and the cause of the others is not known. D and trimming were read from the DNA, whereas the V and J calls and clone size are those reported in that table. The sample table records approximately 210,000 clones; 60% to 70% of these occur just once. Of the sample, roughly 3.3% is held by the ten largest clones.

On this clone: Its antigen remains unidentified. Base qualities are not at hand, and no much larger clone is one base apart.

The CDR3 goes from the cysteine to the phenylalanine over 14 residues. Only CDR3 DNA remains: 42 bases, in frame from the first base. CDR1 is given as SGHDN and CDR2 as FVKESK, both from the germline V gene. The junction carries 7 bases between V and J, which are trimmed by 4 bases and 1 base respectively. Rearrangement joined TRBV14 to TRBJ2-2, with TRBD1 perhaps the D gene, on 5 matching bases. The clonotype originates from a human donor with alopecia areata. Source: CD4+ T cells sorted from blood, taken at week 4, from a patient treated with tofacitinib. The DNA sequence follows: TGTGCCAGCAGCCGGACACTGAACACCGGGGAGCTGTTTTTT. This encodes CASSRTLNTGELFF.